Detailed here is one T cell receptor (beta chain). J was trimmed by 2 bases and V by 2 bases; bases with no gene match: 13. This CDR3 spans 19 amino acids. CDR1 and CDR2 (germline): SEHNR, FQNEAQ (reference sequence). This specimen comes from a study of blood T cell repertoires in COVID-19. How the authors handled the data: Amplifying reference gene primers gave estimates of nucleated cell counts. Clones were sequenced by immunoSEQ multiplex PCR, and TCRdb holds only the in-frame ones, with some missing. D and trimming come from the DNA, and the V and J calls and clone size come from that table. Among some 220,000 clones listed, approximately 85% were seen once.

V gene TRBV7-9 combines with J gene TRBJ2-1; 9 bases are a match to TRBD2. The TCR comes from a woman between 65 and 79 years old with COVID-19, enrolled during active disease. The sequenced material came from peripheral blood. The CDR3 sequence is CASSLYAGIAGVPYNEQFF. CDR3 sequence (DNA): TGTGCCAGCAGCTTATACGCCGGAATAGCGGGAGTCCCCTACAATGAGCAGTTCTTC.